Listed below are T cell receptor beta chains from one sample, sequenced in a study of cytomegalovirus exposure and HLA in healthy donors. The method was immunoSEQ multiplex PCR; TCRdb's version includes in-frame clones alone and lacks a portion of them. Listed are around 190,000 clones; roughly 0.98% falls within the top ten. Sequences were obtained from PBMCs. The receptors stem from a woman aged 25-40 years in good health and CMV-seropositive. The CDR3 runs from the conserved cysteine through the conserved F or W. The D gene is left open where the match is weak.

CDR3aa: CSVEDPAAGGRHEQYF; v_gene: TRBV29-1; j_gene: TRBJ2-7; d_gene: TRBD2
CDR3aa: CASSQTSGQGIYEQYF; v_gene: TRBV4-3; j_gene: TRBJ2-7; d_gene: -
CDR3aa: CASSLLAGGPYEQYF; v_gene: TRBV7-2; j_gene: TRBJ2-7; d_gene: TRBD2
CDR3aa: CASSTQGAGGYGYTF; v_gene: TRBV27; j_gene: TRBJ1-2; d_gene: TRBD1
CDR3aa: CASSEMTGSSQPQHF; v_gene: TRBV5-6; j_gene: TRBJ1-5; d_gene: TRBD1
CDR3aa: CASSWGLLNTEAFF; v_gene: TRBV6-6; j_gene: TRBJ1-1; d_gene: -
CDR3aa: CAISGSGDEKLFF; v_gene: TRBV10-3; j_gene: TRBJ1-4; d_gene: -
CDR3aa: CASSQDGRGSGNTIYF; v_gene: TRBV4-1; j_gene: TRBJ1-3; d_gene: TRBD1
CDR3aa: CASSLSSGGLNTGELFF; v_gene: TRBV4-1; j_gene: TRBJ2-2; d_gene: TRBD2
CDR3aa: CASSLRYSITDTQYF; v_gene: TRBV5-6; j_gene: TRBJ2-3; d_gene: -
CDR3aa: CASSLEQGAYTEAFF; v_gene: TRBV7-9; j_gene: TRBJ1-1; d_gene: TRBD1
CDR3aa: CASKRDTTTNEKLFF; v_gene: TRBV5-1; j_gene: TRBJ1-4; d_gene: -
CDR3aa: CASSLTGGTQYF; v_gene: TRBV6-5; j_gene: TRBJ2-3; d_gene: -